A single sample gave rise to the 18 T cell receptor beta chains below, sequenced in a study of cytomegalovirus exposure and HLA in healthy donors. The PCR made use of 60 Vbeta and 13 Jbeta primers. The data were produced by immunoSEQ multiplex PCR, yet TCRdb's version contains in-frame clones alone and is incomplete. The sample has 110,000 to 150,000 clones, 78% seen once; the top ten hold around 2.5%. Sequenced material: PBMCs. Receptor source: a woman between 18 and 30 years old in good health and CMV-seropositive.

CDR3 sequence: CASSIIPGRYYGYTF. The CDR3 region has the DNA TGTGCCAGTAGTATAATACCCGGGAGGTACTATGGCTACACCTTC. The chain couples TRBV19 to TRBJ1-2; D unclear. The CDR3 totals 15 residues. V lost 2 bases, J lost 3 bases, and 13 bases lay in between. Germline V gene sequence: CDR1 LNHDA, CDR2 SQIVND (reference sequence).

The gene calls are TRBV5-1 and TRBJ2-2, with D perhaps TRBD1 (7 bases). Per the germline V gene, CDR1 is SGHRS and CDR2 is YFSETQ. V was cut by 2 bases and J by 5 bases, with 13 bases left in between. The CDR3 has 15 amino acids. CDR3 nucleotide sequence: TGCGCCAGCAGCTTTTTGGCAGGGGGGACCGGGGAGCTGTTTTTT. Amino acids: CASSFLAGGTGELFF.

The rearrangement joins TRBV6-6 to TRBJ2-1, with 8 bases lining up with TRBD1. The trim removed 5 bases at V and 4 bases at J, leaving 4 bases unmatched. The CDR3 has 14 residues. Germline V gene data show CDR1 as MNHNY and CDR2 as SVGAGI (reference sequence). The CDR3: CASSPGTGYNEQFF. CDR3 coding DNA: TGTGCCAGCAGTCCCGGGACAGGATACAATGAGCAGTTCTTC.

V and J are TRBV9 and TRBJ2-1; 9 positions agree with TRBD1. Germline CDR1 and CDR2: SGDLS and YYNGEE. Trimming took 1 base from V and 5 from J; bases not matched to a gene: 4. The CDR3 totals 15 residues. CDR3 sequence: CASSVRTGGNNEQFF. CDR3 DNA sequence: TGTGCCAGCAGCGTAAGAACAGGGGGCAACAATGAGCAGTTCTTC. The whole variable domain, filled in from reference TRBV9 and TRBJ2-1, reads DSGVTQTPKHLITATGQRVTLRCSPRSGDLSVYWYQQSLDQGLQFLIQYYNGEERAKGNILERFSAQQFPDLHSELNLSSLELGDSALYFCASSVRTGGNNEQFFGPGTRLTVL.

J is TRBJ2-5 and V is TRBV23-1; TRBD2 aligns across 11 bases. TRBV23-1 is identified as an open reading frame with a role that is uncertain. Trimming took 6 bases from V and 3 from J; bases not matched to a gene: 0. The CDR3 loop spans 13 amino acids. CDR3 coding DNA: TGCGCCAGCAGGACTAGCGGGGAAGAGACCCAGTACTTC. Protein product: CASRTSGEETQYF.

This clone has just one count. V is TRBV19 and J is TRBJ2-5; possibly TRBD2 for D (6 bases). Trimming pared 8 bases from V and 5 bases from J, leaving 18 bases between. The CDR3 has 14 residues. Germline V gives CDR1 LNHDA, CDR2 SQIVND (reference sequence). CDR3 sequence: CASGVYGSAETQYF. CDR3 nucleotide sequence: TGTGCCAGTGGTGTTTACGGGAGTGCGGAGACCCAGTACTTC.

V and J are TRBV5-1 and TRBJ2-2, with D perhaps matching TRBD2 (7 bases). The CDR3 contains 18 residues. Germline CDR1 SGHRS, CDR2 YFSETQ. V was cut by 0 bases and J by 6 bases, with 21 bases left in between. The DNA for the CDR3 is TGCGCCAGCAGCTTGGTGTGGCCTAGGGGGGGCCATTCCGGGGAGCTGTTTTTT. It specifies CASSLVWPRGGHSGELFF.

This clone was counted a single time. This chain connects TRBV4-1 to TRBJ1-5; 7 nucleotides match TRBD1. Per germline, CDR1 MGHRA and CDR2 YSYEKL. CDR3 length equals 16 residues. With V trimmed by 0 bases and J by 5 bases, 7 bases remained unmatched. CDR3: CASSQDPGQADQPQHF. The CDR3, as DNA: TGCGCCAGCAGCCAAGATCCCGGACAGGCTGATCAGCCCCAGCATTTT.

The chain couples TRBV25-1 to TRBJ2-3; tentatively, D is TRBD2 (6 bases). The CDR3 runs to 16 residues. Germline loops: CDR1 MGHDK, CDR2 SYGVNS. Between the trimmed V and J ends, which lost 2 bases and 4 bases, there was a span of 16 bases. In DNA, the CDR3 is TGTGCCAGCAGTGAAGGCCTAGCGCCCTACGCAGATACGCAGTATTTT. Amino acids: CASSEGLAPYADTQYF.

V is TRBV11-2 and J is TRBJ2-1, with 7 bases identical to TRBD1. The CDR3 spans 17 residues. Per germline, CDR1 SGHAT and CDR2 FQNNGV. With 5 bases clipped from V and 0 bases from J, the junction kept 10 bases outside the gene matches. The CDR3 nucleotides are TGTGCCAGCAGCCTCGGTAGGGGGCAACTCTCCTACAATGAGCAGTTCTTC. Translation: CASSLGRGQLSYNEQFF.

V usage is TRBV19 and J usage is TRBJ2-1; TRBD2 aligns across 8 bases. From germline, CDR1 is LNHDA and CDR2 SQIVND (reference sequence). The CDR3 covers 13 residues. Unmatched junction bases numbered 4, after V lost 0 bases and J lost 12 bases. In DNA, the CDR3 is TGTGCCAGTAGTATAGACGGCGGGGGGAGGCAGTTCTTC. Encoded protein: CASSIDGGGRQFF.

The genes are TRBV29-1 and TRBJ2-1; the match to TRBD2 covers 12 bases. Looked up from germline, CDR1 is SQVTM and CDR2 is ANQGSEA. With V trimmed by 2 bases and J by 8 bases, 7 bases remained unmatched. This CDR3 contains 15 residues. The CDR3 DNA sequence: TGCAGCGTTGAACTAGCGGGGGGGCCCGTTTATGAGCAGTTCTTC. Its translation: CSVELAGGPVYEQFF.

The genes are TRBV6-5 and TRBJ1-4, with D unresolved. Germline-derived CDR1 and CDR2 are MNHEY and SVGAGI. V was pared by 4 bases and J by 4 bases, with 7 bases between. The CDR3 runs to 13 residues. The CDR3 here is CASSSGYNEKLFF. CDR3 nucleotide sequence: TGTGCCAGCAGTTCGGGGTATAATGAAAAACTGTTTTTT.

The chain combines TRBV29-1 with TRBJ2-7; 14 bases map to TRBD2. With V trimmed by 2 bases and J by 0 bases, 9 bases remained unmatched. The germline gives CDR1 SQVTM, CDR2 ANQGSEA. This CDR3 has 18 amino acids. The CDR3 is CSVEFRGLAGDSSYEQYF. The CDR3 coding sequence is TGCAGCGTTGAATTTAGGGGACTAGCGGGGGACAGCTCCTACGAGCAGTACTTC.

CDR3 sequence reads: CASSLRGNEQFF. In DNA, the CDR3 is TGTGCCAGCAGCTTACGCGGGAATGAGCAGTTCTTC. This chain links TRBV7-9 with TRBJ2-1, with D possibly TRBD2 on 5 matching bases. The V end was cut by 2 bases, the J end by 7 bases, with 6 bases between. This CDR3 has 12 amino acids. Germline lookup yields CDR1 SEHNR and CDR2 FQNEAQ (reference sequence). Looking up the rest from reference TRBV7-9 and TRBJ2-1 gives the full variable domain: DTGVSQNPRHKITKRGQNVTFRCDPISEHNRLYWYRQTLGQGPEFLTYFQNEAQLEKSRLLSDRFSAERPKGSFSTLEIQRTEQGDSAMYLCASSLRGNEQFFGPGTRLTVL.

The chain is built from TRBV5-1 and TRBJ2-5; D gene uncertain. This CDR3 comprises 11 residues. The germline CDR1 and CDR2 sequences are SGHRS and YFSETQ. The V and J ends lost 2 bases and 4 bases respectively, with 3 bases between them. CDR3 region: CASSFGETQYF. The CDR3 DNA is TGCGCCAGCAGCTTCGGAGAGACCCAGTACTTC.

The V gene is TRBV27, the J gene TRBJ2-6; D is unclear. Germline lookup yields CDR1 MNHEY and CDR2 SMNVEV (reference sequence). The ends were cut back, 3 bases at V and 0 bases at J, with 6 bases in the middle. The CDR3 spans 15 residues. The CDR3, as DNA: TGTGCCAGCAGTTTTATGAGCTCTGGGGCCAACGTCCTGACTTTC. This sequence encodes CASSFMSSGANVLTF. The variable domain in full, completed from reference TRBV27 and TRBJ2-6, reads EAQVTQNPRYLITVTGKKLTVTCSQNMNHEYMSWYRQDPGLGLRQIYYSMNVEVTDKGDVPEGYKVSRKEKRNFPLILESPSPNQTSLYFCASSFMSSGANVLTFGAGSRLTVL.

V and J are TRBV18 and TRBJ1-6, with D maybe TRBD1 (6 bases). This CDR3 contains 16 residues. With 2 bases removed from V and 5 bases from J, the gap between germline ends came to 13 bases. The germline gives CDR1 KGHSH, CDR2 LQKENI. CDR3 in amino acids: CASSPSQQGHNSPLHF. In DNA form, the CDR3 reads TGTGCCAGCTCACCATCCCAGCAGGGGCATAATTCACCCCTCCACTTT.